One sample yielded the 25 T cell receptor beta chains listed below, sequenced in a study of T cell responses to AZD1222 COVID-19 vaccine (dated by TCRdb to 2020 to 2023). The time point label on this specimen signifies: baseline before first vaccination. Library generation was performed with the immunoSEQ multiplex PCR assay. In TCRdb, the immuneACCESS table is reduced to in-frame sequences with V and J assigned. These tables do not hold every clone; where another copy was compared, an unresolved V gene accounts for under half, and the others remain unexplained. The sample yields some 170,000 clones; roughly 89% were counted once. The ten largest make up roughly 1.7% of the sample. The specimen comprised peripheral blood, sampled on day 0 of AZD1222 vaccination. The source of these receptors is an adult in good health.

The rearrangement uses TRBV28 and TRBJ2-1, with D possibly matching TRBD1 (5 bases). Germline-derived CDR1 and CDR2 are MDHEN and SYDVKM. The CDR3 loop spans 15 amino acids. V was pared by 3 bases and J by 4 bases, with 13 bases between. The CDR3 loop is CASSFIQGRYNEQFF. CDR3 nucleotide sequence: TGTGCCAGCAGTTTTATCCAGGGCCGATACAATGAGCAGTTCTTC.

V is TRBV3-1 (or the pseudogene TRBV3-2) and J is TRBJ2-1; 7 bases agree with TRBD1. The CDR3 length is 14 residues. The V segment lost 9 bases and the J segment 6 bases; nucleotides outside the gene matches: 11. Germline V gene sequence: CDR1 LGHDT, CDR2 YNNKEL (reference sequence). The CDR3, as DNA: TGTGCCAGTTGGGACAGTCTTTATGCCAATGAGCAGTTCTTC. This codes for CASWDSLYANEQFF.

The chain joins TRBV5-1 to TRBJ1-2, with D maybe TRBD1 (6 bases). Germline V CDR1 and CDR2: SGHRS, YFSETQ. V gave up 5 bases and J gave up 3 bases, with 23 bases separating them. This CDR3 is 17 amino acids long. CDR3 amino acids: CASSSPDRTAADYGYTF. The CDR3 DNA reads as TGCGCCAGCAGTTCCCCGGACAGAACGGCCGCCGACTATGGCTACACCTTC.

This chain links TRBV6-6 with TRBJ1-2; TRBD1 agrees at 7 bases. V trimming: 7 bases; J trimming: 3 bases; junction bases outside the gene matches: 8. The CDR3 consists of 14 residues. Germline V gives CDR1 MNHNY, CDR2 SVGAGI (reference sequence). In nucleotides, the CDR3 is TGTGCCAGCACCCGGACAGGAGGGGACTATGGCTACACCTTC. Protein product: CASTRTGGDYGYTF.

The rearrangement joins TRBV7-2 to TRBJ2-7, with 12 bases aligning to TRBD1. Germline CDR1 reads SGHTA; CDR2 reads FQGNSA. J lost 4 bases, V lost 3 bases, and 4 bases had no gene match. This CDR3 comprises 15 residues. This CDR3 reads CASSFAGQGAYEQYF. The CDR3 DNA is TGTGCCAGCAGCTTCGCGGGACAGGGGGCGTACGAGCAGTACTTC.

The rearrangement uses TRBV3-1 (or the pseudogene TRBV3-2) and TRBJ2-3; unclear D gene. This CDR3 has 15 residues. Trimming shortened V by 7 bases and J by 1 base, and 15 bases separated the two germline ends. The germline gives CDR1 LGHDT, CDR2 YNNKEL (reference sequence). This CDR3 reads CASTPRYPGTDTQYF. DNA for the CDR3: TGTGCCAGCACCCCTCGCTACCCCGGCACAGATACGCAGTATTTT.

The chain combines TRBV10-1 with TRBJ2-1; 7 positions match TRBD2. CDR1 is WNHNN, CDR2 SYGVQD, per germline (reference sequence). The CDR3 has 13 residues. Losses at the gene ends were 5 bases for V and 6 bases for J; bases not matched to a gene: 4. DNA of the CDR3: TGCGCCAGCAGTAGCGGACTAGGCAATGAGCAGTTCTTC. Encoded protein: CASSSGLGNEQFF.

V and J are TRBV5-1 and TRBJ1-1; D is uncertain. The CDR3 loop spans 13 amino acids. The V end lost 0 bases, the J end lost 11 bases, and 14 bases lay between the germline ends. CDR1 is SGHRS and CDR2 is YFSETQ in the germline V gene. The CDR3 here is CASSLGRDHRAFF. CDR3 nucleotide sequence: TGCGCCAGCAGCTTGGGAAGGGATCATAGGGCTTTCTTT.

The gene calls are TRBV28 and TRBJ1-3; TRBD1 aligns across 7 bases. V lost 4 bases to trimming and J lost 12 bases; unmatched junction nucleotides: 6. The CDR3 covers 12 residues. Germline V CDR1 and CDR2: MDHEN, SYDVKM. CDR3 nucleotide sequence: TGTGCCAGCAGTTCGGGACAGCTCAACATATATTTT. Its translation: CASSSGQLNIYF.

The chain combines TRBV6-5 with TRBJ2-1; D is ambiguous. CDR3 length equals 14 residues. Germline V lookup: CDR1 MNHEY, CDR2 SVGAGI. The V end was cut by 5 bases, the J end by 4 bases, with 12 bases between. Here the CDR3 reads CASSLRTEYNEQFF. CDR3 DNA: TGTGCCAGCAGTCTCCGGACGGAATACAATGAGCAGTTCTTC.

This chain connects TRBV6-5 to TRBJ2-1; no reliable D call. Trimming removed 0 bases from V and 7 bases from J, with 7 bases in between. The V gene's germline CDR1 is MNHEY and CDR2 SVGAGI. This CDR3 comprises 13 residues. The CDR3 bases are TGTGCCAGCAGTTACTCGTCTAGTAATGAGCAGTTCTTC. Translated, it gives CASSYSSSNEQFF.

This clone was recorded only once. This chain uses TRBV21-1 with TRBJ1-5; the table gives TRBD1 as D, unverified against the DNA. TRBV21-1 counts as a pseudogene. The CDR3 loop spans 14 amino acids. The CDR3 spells CASSKQGESRPQHF. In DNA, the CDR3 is TGTGCCAGCAGCAAACAGGGTGAGAGTAGGCCCCAGCATTTT.

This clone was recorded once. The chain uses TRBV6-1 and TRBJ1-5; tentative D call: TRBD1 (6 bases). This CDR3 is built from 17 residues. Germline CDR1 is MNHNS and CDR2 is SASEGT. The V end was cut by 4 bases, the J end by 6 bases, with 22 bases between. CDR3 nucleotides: TGTGCCAGCAGTGCGAGTGTGATTGGGGGCCTCGGTCAGCCCCAGCATTTT. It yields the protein CASSASVIGGLGQPQHF.

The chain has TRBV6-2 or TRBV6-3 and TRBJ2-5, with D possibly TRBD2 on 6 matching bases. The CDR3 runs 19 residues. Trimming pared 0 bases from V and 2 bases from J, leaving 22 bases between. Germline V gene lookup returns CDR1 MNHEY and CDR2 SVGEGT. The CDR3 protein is CASSYSPGRAQGLQETQYF. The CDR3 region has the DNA TGTGCCAGCAGTTACTCCCCGGGACGCGCTCAGGGACTTCAAGAGACCCAGTACTTC.

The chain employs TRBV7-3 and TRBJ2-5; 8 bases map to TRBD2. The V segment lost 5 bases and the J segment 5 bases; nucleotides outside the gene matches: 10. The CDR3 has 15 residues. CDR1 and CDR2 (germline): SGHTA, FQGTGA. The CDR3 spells CASSPRTSSAETQYF. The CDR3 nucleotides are TGTGCCAGCAGCCCACGGACTAGCAGTGCGGAGACCCAGTACTTC. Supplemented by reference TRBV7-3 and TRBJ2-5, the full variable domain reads GAGVSQTPSNKVTEKGKYVELRCDPISGHTALYWYRQSLGQGPEFLIYFQGTGAADDSGLPNDRFFAVRPEGSVSTLKIQRTERGDSAVYLCASSPRTSSAETQYFGPGTRLLVL.

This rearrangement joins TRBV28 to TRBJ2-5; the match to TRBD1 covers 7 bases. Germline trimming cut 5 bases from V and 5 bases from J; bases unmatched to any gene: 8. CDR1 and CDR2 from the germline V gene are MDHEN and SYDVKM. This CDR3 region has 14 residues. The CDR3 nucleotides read TGTGCCAGCAGTACGTCAGGGGGTAGGGAGACCCAGTACTTC. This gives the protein CASSTSGGRETQYF.

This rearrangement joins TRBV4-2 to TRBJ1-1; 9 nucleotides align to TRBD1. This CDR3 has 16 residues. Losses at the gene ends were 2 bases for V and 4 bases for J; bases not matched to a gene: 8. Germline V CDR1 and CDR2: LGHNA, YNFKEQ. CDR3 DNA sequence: TGTGCCAGCAGCCAATCGTCCGGGACAGGGAGCACTGAAGCTTTCTTT. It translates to CASSQSSGTGSTEAFF.

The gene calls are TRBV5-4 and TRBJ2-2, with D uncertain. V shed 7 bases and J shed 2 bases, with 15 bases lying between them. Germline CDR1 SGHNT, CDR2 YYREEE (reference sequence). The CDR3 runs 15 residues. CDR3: CASRLSGSNTGELFF. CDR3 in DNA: TGTGCCAGCCGGTTGTCCGGATCAAACACCGGGGAGCTGTTTTTT.

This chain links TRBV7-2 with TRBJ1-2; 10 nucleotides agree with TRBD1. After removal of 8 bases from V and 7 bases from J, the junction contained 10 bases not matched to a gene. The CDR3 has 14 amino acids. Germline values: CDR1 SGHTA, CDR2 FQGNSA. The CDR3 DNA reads TGTGCCAGCGCCCCGACAGGGGGCGTTCGTGGCTACACCTTC. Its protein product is CASAPTGGVRGYTF.

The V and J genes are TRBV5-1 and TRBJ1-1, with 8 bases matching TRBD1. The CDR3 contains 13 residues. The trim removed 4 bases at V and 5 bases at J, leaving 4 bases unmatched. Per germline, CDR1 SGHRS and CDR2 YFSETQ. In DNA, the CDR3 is TGCGCCAGCAGCCTGACAGGGGCGACTGAAGCTTTCTTT. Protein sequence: CASSLTGATEAFF.

CDR3 sequence (DNA): TGCACCAGCAGCCAAGATTGGGGCCAAGAGACCCAGTACTTC. Residues: CTSSQDWGQETQYF. V is TRBV1 and J is TRBJ2-5. TRBV1 is listed as a pseudogene. The CDR3 has 14 residues.

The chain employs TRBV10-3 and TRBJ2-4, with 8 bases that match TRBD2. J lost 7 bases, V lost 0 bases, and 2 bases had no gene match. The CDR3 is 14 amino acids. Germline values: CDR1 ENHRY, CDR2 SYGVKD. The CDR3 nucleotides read TGTGCCATCAGTGAGTCTCCGGGAGGGAACATTCAGTACTTC. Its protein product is CAISESPGGNIQYF.

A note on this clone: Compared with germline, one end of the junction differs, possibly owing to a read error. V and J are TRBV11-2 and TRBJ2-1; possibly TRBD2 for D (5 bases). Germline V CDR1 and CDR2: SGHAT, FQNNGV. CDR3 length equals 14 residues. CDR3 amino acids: CASSPRTSFNEQFF. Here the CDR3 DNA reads TGTGCCAGCAGCCCGAGGACTTCCTTCAATGAGCAGTTCTTC.

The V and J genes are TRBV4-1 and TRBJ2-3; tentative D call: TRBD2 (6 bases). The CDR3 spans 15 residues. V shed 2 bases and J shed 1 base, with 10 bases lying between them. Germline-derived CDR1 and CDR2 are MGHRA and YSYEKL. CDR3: CASSQPGTGTDTQYF. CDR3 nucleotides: TGCGCCAGCAGCCAACCCGGGACTGGCACAGATACGCAGTATTTT.

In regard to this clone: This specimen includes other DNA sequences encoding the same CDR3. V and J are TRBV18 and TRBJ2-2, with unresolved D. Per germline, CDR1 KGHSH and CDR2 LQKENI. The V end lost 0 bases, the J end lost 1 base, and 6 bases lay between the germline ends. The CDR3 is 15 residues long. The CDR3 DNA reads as TGTGCCAGCTCACCACCCCGCGGGAACACCGGGGAGCTGTTTTTT. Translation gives CASSPPRGNTGELFF.